The clone carrying this T cell receptor beta chain came up a few times. Its specificity is not known. The library was made from cDNA and included unique molecular identifiers. Starting from roughly 1 to 10 million T cells, the study yielded about half a million cDNA molecules. TCRdb re-derived calls from the PCR reads in MiXCR, one entry per CDR3 protein. The data hold about 820,000 distinct CDR3 sequences, with roughly half observed a single time. The CDR3 totals 14 residues. The V and J ends lost 6 bases and 7 bases, in that order; junction bases with no gene match: 11. Per germline, CDR1 DFQATT and CDR2 SNEGSKA (reference sequence). The source of the sample is a study of post-analysis software for immune sequencing data. Study-wide results and caveats: With F measure, samples from one preparation batch clustered together strongly. Higher frequency in patients than in controls was seen for roughly five TRBV segments, with TRBV5-6, TRBV5-1 and TRBV20-1 among them.

The source material was blood. The gene calls are TRBV20-1 and TRBJ2-1; TRBD2 agrees at 8 bases. The source is a girl aged 5-17 years with multiple sclerosis. The CDR3 nucleotides are TGCAGTGCGGTTCAAGCGGGAGCGGGGAATGAGCAGTTCTTC. This sequence encodes CSAVQAGAGNEQFF.